These 7 T cell receptor beta chains originate from one sample sequenced in a study of T-cell reconstitution after alpha-beta-depleted transplantation in children. The authors prepared the TCRbeta library with unique molecular identifiers. TCRdb fed the PCR reads into MiXCR, producing one record per CDR3 protein. The profile shows 95,000 to 120,000 distinct CDR3 sequences, almost 6.5% of them singletons. Sample: PBMCs, mostly from graft donor cells, taken 360 days after TCRalphabeta/CD19-depleted stem cell transplant. The receptors were gathered from a male patient aged 2 to 10 who had a stem cell transplant for acute lymphoblastic leukemia, so the T cells may come from the graft donor.

This clonotype occurred many times. In nucleotides, the CDR3 is TGCAGTGCTATACTTGCGCCTGGGGCCAACGTCCTGACTTTC. It specifies CSAILAPGANVLTF. This rearrangement joins TRBV20-1 to TRBJ2-6; D ambiguous. V was trimmed by 4 bases and J by 2 bases, leaving 9 bases between them. Germline CDR1 is DFQATT and CDR2 is SNEGSKA (reference sequence). The CDR3 is 14 amino acids.

The sample holds many counts of this clonotype. This chain uses TRBV7-6 with TRBJ1-5; D remains ambiguous. Looked up from germline, CDR1 is SGHVS and CDR2 is FNYEAQ. Trimming shortened V by 3 bases and J by 3 bases, and 9 bases separated the two germline ends. The CDR3 extends over 14 amino acids. The CDR3 region is CASSFGGPNQPQHF. For the CDR3, the DNA is TGTGCCAGCAGCTTTGGAGGGCCCAATCAGCCCCAGCATTTT.

This clonotype was seen more than once but under ten times. The chain employs TRBV7-9 and TRBJ2-1, with a possible D match to TRBD2 (7 bases). The V end was cut by 1 base, the J end by 4 bases, with 14 bases between. CDR3 size: 16 residues. The germline V gene has CDR1 SEHNR and CDR2 FQNEAQ (reference sequence). The CDR3 here is CASSLEGGTSYNEQFF. CDR3 nucleotide sequence: TGTGCCAGCAGCTTAGAGGGGGGGACATCTTACAATGAGCAGTTCTTC. The whole variable domain, remainder taken from reference TRBV7-9 and TRBJ2-1, is DTGVSQNPRHKITKRGQNVTFRCDPISEHNRLYWYRQTLGQGPEFLTYFQNEAQLEKSRLLSDRFSAERPKGSFSTLEIQRTEQGDSAMYLCASSLEGGTSYNEQFFGPGTRLTVL.

This clonotype was detected a few times. The chain links TRBV19 to TRBJ2-1; D is unclear. The CDR3 totals 15 residues. V was cut by 1 base and J by 2 bases, with 9 bases left in between. Germline V gives CDR1 LNHDA, CDR2 SQIVND (reference sequence). CDR3 sequence (DNA): TGTGCCAGTAGTATAGCTGTCCGGGCCTACAATGAGCAGTTCTTC. Protein: CASSIAVRAYNEQFF.

The V and J genes are TRBV6-2 or TRBV6-3 and TRBJ1-2; no reliable D call. CDR1 and CDR2 (germline): MNHEY, SVGEGT. V dropped 5 bases and J dropped 8 bases, with 15 bases sitting between them. CDR3 length equals 13 residues. The CDR3 DNA reads as TGTGCCAGCAGTCGATCCGGGCTGTCGGGCTACACCTTC. Its protein is CASSRSGLSGYTF.

At least ten counts were recorded for this clonotype. This rearrangement joins TRBV6-5 to TRBJ2-1, with a tentative D call TRBD1 (6 bases). This CDR3 comprises 16 residues. The V gene's germline CDR1 is MNHEY and CDR2 SVGAGI. V was shortened by 6 bases and J by 2 bases, with 17 bases between the two germline ends. CDR3 sequence: CASRPARGRTYNEQFF. CDR3 sequence (DNA): TGTGCCAGCAGGCCCGCCAGGGGACGGACCTACAATGAGCAGTTCTTC.

This clonotype occurred many times. This chain connects TRBV28 to TRBJ2-3; 8 bases line up with TRBD2. The CDR3 consists of 15 residues. V was pared by 2 bases and J by 1 base, with 2 bases of the junction left unmatched. CDR1 is MDHEN and CDR2 is SYDVKM in the germline V gene. In DNA, the CDR3 is TGTGCCAGCAGTTTAGGAGCGGGAGGCACAGATACGCAGTATTTT. Translated: CASSLGAGGTDTQYF.